The rows below give T cell receptor beta chains drawn from one sample of a study of Ad26.COV2.S vaccination and SARS-CoV-2 variants. Profiled with immunoSEQ multiplex PCR; TCRdb holds only in-frame clones, not every one. This repertoire shows 350,000 to 450,000 clones, approximately 89% found once; its top ten account for 1.9%. Sample: peripheral blood, taken in a trial of Ad26.COV2.S vaccine versus placebo. These receptors were collected from a person aged 18-65 years who received the Ad26.COV2.S COVID-19 vaccine or a placebo. Each CDR3 is given with its conserved first and last residue. Each record gives: D gene, V gene, J gene, clone size, CDR3 protein, CDR3 DNA. A D gene is named only where the DNA matches it firmly. A clone size is listed for some rows: how often the clone was seen (once, few, many), or a class if it is expanded.

.	TRBV4-1	TRBJ1-1	.	CASSHQGATLRNTEAFF	TGCGCCAGCAGCCATCAAGGGGCGACCTTACGGAACACTGAAGCTTTCTTT
.	TRBV14	TRBJ1-3	.	CASSRLFGNTIYF	TGTGCCAGCAGTCGTCTGTTTGGAAACACCATATATTTT
TRBD1	TRBV7-8	TRBJ1-5	.	CASSLRDSPHQPQHF	TGTGCCAGCAGCTTAAGGGACAGCCCTCATCAGCCCCAGCATTTT
.	TRBV7-9	TRBJ2-5	.	CASSSTPRGVLETQYF	TGTGCCAGCAGCTCAACCCCGCGTGGTGTTTTAGAGACCCAGTACTTC
.	TRBV18	TRBJ1-6	few	CASSRQDSDSPLHF	TGTGCCAGCTCAAGACAGGATTCGGATTCACCCCTCCACTTT
.	TRBV28	TRBJ1-5	once	CASRGPSNQPQHF	TGTGCCAGCAGGGGGCCGAGCAATCAGCCCCAGCATTTT
.	TRBV28	TRBJ1-5	.	CASTGGANQPQHF	TGTGCCAGCACCGGGGGGGCCAATCAGCCCCAGCATTTT
TRBD1	TRBV7-8	TRBJ2-1	.	CASSIGQGANNEQFF	TGTGCCAGCAGCATCGGACAGGGGGCAAACAATGAGCAGTTCTTC
.	TRBV29-1	TRBJ2-5	.	CSVVEETQYF	TGCAGCGTTGTTGAGGAGACCCAGTACTTC
TRBD1	TRBV7-3	TRBJ1-3	.	CASSLYPPGQGSGNTIYF	TGTGCCAGCAGCTTATACCCCCCGGGACAGGGATCCGGAAACACCATATATTTT
.	TRBV2	TRBJ2-2	many	CASSAQNTGELFF	TGTGCCAGCAGTGCGCAGAACACCGGGGAGCTGTTTTTT
.	TRBV19	TRBJ2-3	.	CASARGTADTQYF	TGTGCCAGTGCCAGGGGAACCGCAGATACGCAGTATTTT
.	TRBV28	TRBJ2-7	.	CASSLRRGVQYF	TGTGCCAGCAGTTTGCGTAGGGGAGTGCAGTACTTC
TRBD1	TRBV11-1	TRBJ2-7	.	CASSLDRAGEQYF	TGTGCCAGCAGCTTGGACAGGGCGGGCGAGCAGTACTTC
.	TRBV7-9	TRBJ1-2	.	CASSLADGYTF	TGTGCCAGCAGCTTAGCGGATGGCTACACCTTC
.	TRBV6-1	TRBJ1-3	.	CASSEAGRSGNTIYF	TGTGCCAGCAGTGAAGCGGGCCGCTCTGGAAACACCATATATTTT
.	TRBV24-1	TRBJ2-2	.	CATSKGNTGELFF	TGTGCCACCAGCAAGGGGAACACCGGGGAGCTGTTTTTT
.	TRBV9	TRBJ2-2	once	CASSVVGGKGNTGELFF	TGTGCCAGCAGCGTAGTTGGGGGTAAGGGGAACACCGGGGAGCTGTTTTTT
TRBD2	TRBV18	TRBJ2-2	.	CASSRSGRPNTGELFF	TGTGCCAGCTCACGTAGCGGGAGGCCGAACACCGGGGAGCTGTTTTTT
.	TRBV9	TRBJ2-2	.	CASQGSAGELFF	TGTGCCTCACAGGGTTCCGCCGGGGAGCTGTTTTTT
TRBD2	TRBV7-2	TRBJ2-4	.	CASSPTSGSYAKNIQYF	TGTGCCAGCAGCCCGACTAGCGGGAGCTATGCCAAAAACATTCAGTACTTC
TRBD1	TRBV29-1	TRBJ2-1	.	CSVYPHRGNNEQFF	TGCAGCGTTTACCCTCACAGGGGGAACAATGAGCAGTTCTTC
.	TRBV11-2	TRBJ2-3	.	CASSPSSTDTQYF	TGTGCCAGCAGCCCTTCTAGCACAGATACGCAGTATTTT
.	TRBV7-7	TRBJ2-3	.	CASSFGWGDTQYF	TGTGCTAGCAGCTTCGGTTGGGGGGATACGCAGTATTTT
TRBD1	TRBV5-1	TRBJ2-1	.	CASSLGQGWNEQFF	TGCGCCAGCAGCCTAGGACAGGGTTGGAATGAGCAGTTCTTC
.	TRBV3-1/TRBV3-2	TRBJ2-7	once	CASSQARGYEQYF	TGTGCCAGCAGCCAAGCACGGGGCTACGAGCAGTACTTC
TRBD2	TRBV28	TRBJ2-3	.	CATKLAGGPGTDTQYF	TGTGCCACCAAACTAGCGGGAGGGCCGGGCACAGATACGCAGTATTTT
TRBD1	TRBV5-6	TRBJ2-4	.	CASSLRDRDDQYF	TGTGCCAGCAGCTTAAGGGACAGGGACGATCAGTACTTC
.	TRBV2	TRBJ1-2	.	CASSEALRAGYTF	TGTGCCAGCAGTGAAGCGCTTCGGGCTGGCTACACCTTC
TRBD1	TRBV29-1	TRBJ2-6	.	CSVASDRLAGANVLTF	TGCAGCGTTGCCTCGGACAGGTTGGCCGGGGCCAACGTCCTGACTTTC
TRBD2	TRBV6-5	TRBJ2-2	.	CASKPRGDTGELFF	TGTGCCAGTAAGCCTCGGGGGGACACCGGGGAGCTGTTTTTT
.	TRBV30	TRBJ2-1	.	CAWSLLTNEQFF	TGTGCCTGGAGTCTCCTGACCAATGAGCAGTTCTTC
.	TRBV30	TRBJ2-7	.	CAWRTQPSGHEQYF	TGTGCCTGGAGGACACAACCAAGCGGCCACGAGCAGTACTTC
.	TRBV12-3/TRBV12-4	TRBJ2-2	.	CASSRQITGELFF	TGTGCCAGCAGCAGACAGATTACCGGGGAGCTGTTTTTT
.	TRBV5-6	TRBJ2-6	once	CASSFRHNSGANVLTF	TGTGCCAGCAGCTTTAGACACAACTCTGGGGCCAACGTCCTGACTTTC
.	TRBV5-4	TRBJ2-5	.	CASSPPGERKETQYF	TGTGCCAGCAGCCCACCGGGGGAGAGGAAAGAGACCCAGTACTTC
.	TRBV7-6	TRBJ1-5	.	CASSLRDEQPQHF	TGTGCCAGCAGCTTGAGGGACGAACAGCCCCAGCATTTT
TRBD2	TRBV3-1/TRBV3-2	TRBJ2-3	.	CASSPSSSGSTDTQYF	TGTGCCAGCAGCCCGAGTAGTAGCGGGAGCACAGATACGCAGTATTTT
TRBD2	TRBV7-8	TRBJ2-1	.	CASSLVVGLAYNEQFF	TGTGCCAGCAGCTTAGTCGTCGGACTAGCCTACAATGAGCAGTTCTTC
.	TRBV7-2	TRBJ2-5	.	CASNIYPRGSFGETQYF	TGTGCCAGCAACATCTACCCCAGGGGAAGTTTCGGAGAGACCCAGTACTTC
TRBD2	TRBV27	TRBJ2-2	.	CASRRTSGIVGTGELFF	TGTGCCAGCAGGAGGACTAGCGGGATAGTAGGCACCGGGGAGCTGTTTTTT